A single sample is the source of the 18 T cell receptor beta chains below, sequenced in a study of identifying expanded T cells in peripheral blood. The data were produced by immunoSEQ multiplex PCR, yet TCRdb's version contains in-frame clones alone and is incomplete. The sample shows about 110,000 clones, roughly nine tenths of them seen only once. Material for sequencing was blood. Source of these receptors: a person aged 18 to 70 in good health.

This clone was seen repeatedly, ten times or more. The genes are TRBV29-1 and TRBJ1-2; a possible D gene is TRBD1 (6 bases). Germline values: CDR1 SQVTM, CDR2 ANQGSEA. Trimming removed 7 bases at V and 2 bases at J, with 17 bases between. The CDR3 length is 14 residues. This CDR3 reads CSAEGRGENYGYTF. The CDR3 DNA reads TGCAGCGCCGAGGGCAGGGGCGAGAACTATGGCTACACCTTC.

The chain uses TRBV9 and TRBJ2-1; 8 bases align to TRBD2. The CDR3 is 16 amino acids. V lost 0 bases to trimming and J lost 2 bases; unmatched junction nucleotides: 4. Germline assignment: CDR1 SGDLS and CDR2 YYNGEE. CDR3 in DNA: TGTGCCAGCAGCGTAGGTCCGGGGGGGCCCTACAATGAGCAGTTCTTC. Amino acid sequence: CASSVGPGGPYNEQFF.

Worth noting for this clone: This sample includes further DNA sequences coding for the same CDR3. J is TRBJ1-2 and V is TRBV4-1, with no clear D. CDR3 length: 14 residues. V lost 0 bases to trimming and J lost 2 bases, with 7 bases between them. The germline V gene encodes CDR1 MGHRA and CDR2 YSYEKL. The CDR3 DNA reads TGCGCCAGCAGCCAAGACGCCAGAAACTATGGCTACACCTTC. It yields the protein CASSQDARNYGYTF.

V usage is TRBV5-1 and J usage is TRBJ1-5; TRBD1 is a possible D gene (5 bases). V was clipped by 4 bases and J by 3 bases, with 11 bases between them. The V gene's germline CDR1 is SGHRS and CDR2 YFSETQ. This CDR3 is 14 amino acids long. CDR3 coding DNA: TGCGCCAGCAGCCGCGGGGGGGTCAATCAGCCCCAGCATTTT. Its protein is CASSRGGVNQPQHF.

The chain recombines TRBV11-1 with TRBJ2-5; unclear D gene. CDR1 and CDR2 from the germline V gene are SGHAT and FQDESV (reference sequence). V was cut by 5 bases and J by 1 base, with 14 bases left in between. The CDR3 spans 15 residues. CDR3 loop: CASSPLSGFQETQYF. The CDR3 bases are TGTGCCAGCAGCCCCCTGTCCGGTTTCCAAGAGACCCAGTACTTC.

The chain uses TRBV10-3 and TRBJ1-1; D is perhaps TRBD1 (6 bases). CDR1 ENHRY and CDR2 SYGVKD come from the germline V gene. V was clipped by 8 bases and J by 2 bases, with 15 bases between them. This CDR3 has 14 amino acids. The CDR3 DNA reads TGTGCCATCGGGGGGGACACGTTAAACACTGAAGCTTTCTTT. This codes for CAIGGDTLNTEAFF.

The chain combines TRBV29-1 with TRBJ2-7; D may match TRBD1 or TRBD2 (5 bases each). Trimming left V 1 base short and J 6 bases short, with 19 bases between. This CDR3 is 15 amino acids long. Germline loops: CDR1 SQVTM, CDR2 ANQGSEA. In DNA form, the CDR3 reads TGCAGCGTTGAAGCGTTGACGGATGAGGGGTCCGAGCAGTACTTC. This encodes CSVEALTDEGSEQYF.

V gene TRBV19 combines with J gene TRBJ2-1; 12 positions agree with TRBD2. The CDR3 consists of 15 residues. V was pared by 5 bases and J by 7 bases, with 6 bases of the junction left unmatched. Germline V lookup: CDR1 LNHDA, CDR2 SQIVND (reference sequence). The CDR3 DNA reads as TGTGCCAGTAGTGTGACTAGCGGGAGTTTGAATGAGCAGTTCTTC. Translating it yields CASSVTSGSLNEQFF.

This clone appeared a few times. This chain connects TRBV7-9 to TRBJ2-1; 7 bases are shared with TRBD2. Losses at the gene ends were 5 bases for V and 5 bases for J; bases not matched to a gene: 12. In germline, CDR1 is SEHNR, CDR2 FQNEAQ (reference sequence). The CDR3 is made up of 16 amino acids. The CDR3 is CASSPDSGLWNNEQFF. The CDR3, as DNA: TGTGCCAGCAGCCCTGATAGCGGGCTTTGGAACAATGAGCAGTTCTTC.

The V and J genes are TRBV4-2 and TRBJ2-5; D may match TRBD1 or TRBD2 (6 bases each). CDR1 is LGHNA and CDR2 is YNFKEQ in the germline V gene. With 0 bases removed from V and 5 bases from J, the gap between germline ends came to 13 bases. CDR3 length: 15 amino acids. This chain's CDR3 is CASSQDGQGTETQYF. CDR3 nucleotide sequence: TGTGCCAGCAGCCAAGACGGTCAGGGGACTGAGACCCAGTACTTC.

V and J are TRBV2 and TRBJ2-7; the D gene is possibly TRBD2 (6 bases). Germline CDR1 SNHLY, CDR2 FYNNEI. The V and J ends lost 6 bases and 0 bases respectively, with 12 bases between them. The CDR3 has 14 amino acids. Written as DNA, the CDR3 is TGTGCCAGCAGGAGGTGGGGGGACTCCTACGAGCAGTACTTC. It translates to CASRRWGDSYEQYF.

The chain links TRBV27 to TRBJ2-7, with 7 bases aligning to TRBD2. Germline CDR1 is MNHEY and CDR2 is SMNVEV (reference sequence). The CDR3 has 15 residues. With 10 bases clipped from V and 2 bases from J, the junction kept 14 bases outside the gene matches. The CDR3: CANLSQRDLPYEQYF. The CDR3, as DNA: TGTGCCAACCTCTCCCAGCGGGACCTCCCCTACGAGCAGTACTTC.

This clone was counted between two and nine times. This chain joins TRBV7-9 and TRBJ1-6; D not resolved. Germline-derived CDR1 and CDR2 are SEHNR and FQNEAQ (reference sequence). The V end lost 5 bases, the J end lost 8 bases, and 13 bases lay between the germline ends. The CDR3 loop spans 14 amino acids. The CDR3 nucleotides read TGTGCCAGCAGCAGCGGTTTCAACGATTCACCCCTCCACTTT. Translated, it gives CASSSGFNDSPLHF.

The chain is built from TRBV18 and TRBJ2-7; D gene ambiguous. CDR3 length: 14 residues. V was shortened by 2 bases and J by 1 base, with 9 bases between the two germline ends. From germline, CDR1 is KGHSH and CDR2 LQKENI. The CDR3 DNA reads as TGTGCCAGCTCACCAAACAGTGGATCCTACGAGCAGTACTTC. Its protein product is CASSPNSGSYEQYF.

V is TRBV7-3 and J is TRBJ2-6; D is unclear. The CDR3 is 16 amino acids. Trimming pared 5 bases from V and 0 bases from J, leaving 11 bases between. Germline loops: CDR1 SGHTA, CDR2 FQGTGA. The CDR3 DNA follows: TGTGCCAGCAGCCCGGCCCTATTCTCTGGGGCCAACGTCCTGACTTTC. Translation gives CASSPALFSGANVLTF.

The rearrangement joins TRBV7-3 to TRBJ2-1, with 7 bases lining up with TRBD1. The trim removed 5 bases at V and 6 bases at J, leaving 10 bases unmatched. The germline V gene encodes CDR1 SGHTA and CDR2 FQGTGA. This CDR3 has 15 residues. CDR3 sequence reads: CASSPDRARSNEQFF. For the CDR3, the DNA is TGTGCCAGCAGCCCAGACAGGGCGCGGAGCAATGAGCAGTTCTTC.

The chain carries TRBV18 and TRBJ2-7; 8 bases map to TRBD1. This CDR3 has 15 residues. V was clipped by 3 bases and J by 7 bases; unmatched bases: 11. CDR1 and CDR2 (germline): KGHSH, LQKENI. The CDR3 sequence is CASSPGQGKSGEQYF. The CDR3 coding sequence is TGTGCCAGCTCACCTGGACAGGGAAAATCGGGGGAGCAGTACTTC.

The chain combines TRBV7-9 with TRBJ2-5; D is unresolved. The CDR3 is made up of 14 amino acids. In germline, CDR1 is SEHNR, CDR2 FQNEAQ (reference sequence). Between the trimmed V and J ends, which lost 3 bases and 7 bases, there was a span of 15 bases. Written as DNA, the CDR3 is TGTGCCAGCAGCTTTCAGGCCGCATCTGGGACCCAGTACTTC. Encoded protein: CASSFQAASGTQYF.